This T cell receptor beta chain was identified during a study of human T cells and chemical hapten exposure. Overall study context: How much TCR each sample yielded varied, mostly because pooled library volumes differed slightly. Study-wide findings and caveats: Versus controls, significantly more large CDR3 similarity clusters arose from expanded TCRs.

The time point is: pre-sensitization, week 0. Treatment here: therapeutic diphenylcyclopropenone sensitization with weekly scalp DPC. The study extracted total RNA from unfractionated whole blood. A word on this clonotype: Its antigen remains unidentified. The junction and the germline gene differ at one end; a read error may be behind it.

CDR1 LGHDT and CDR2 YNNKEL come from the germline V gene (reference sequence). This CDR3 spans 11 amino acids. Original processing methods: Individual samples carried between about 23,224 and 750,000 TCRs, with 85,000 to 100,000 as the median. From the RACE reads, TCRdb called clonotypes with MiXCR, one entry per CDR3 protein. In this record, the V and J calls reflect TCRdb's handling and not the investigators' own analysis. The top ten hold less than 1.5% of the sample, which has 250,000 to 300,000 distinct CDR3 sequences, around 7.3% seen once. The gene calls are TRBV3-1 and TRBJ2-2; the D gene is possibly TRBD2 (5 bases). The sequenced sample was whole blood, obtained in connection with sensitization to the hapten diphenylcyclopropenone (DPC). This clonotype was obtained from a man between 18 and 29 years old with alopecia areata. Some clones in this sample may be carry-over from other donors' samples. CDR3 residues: CVSSGLEELFF. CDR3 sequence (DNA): TGTGTCAGCAGCGGTCTAGAGGAGCTGTTTTTT.